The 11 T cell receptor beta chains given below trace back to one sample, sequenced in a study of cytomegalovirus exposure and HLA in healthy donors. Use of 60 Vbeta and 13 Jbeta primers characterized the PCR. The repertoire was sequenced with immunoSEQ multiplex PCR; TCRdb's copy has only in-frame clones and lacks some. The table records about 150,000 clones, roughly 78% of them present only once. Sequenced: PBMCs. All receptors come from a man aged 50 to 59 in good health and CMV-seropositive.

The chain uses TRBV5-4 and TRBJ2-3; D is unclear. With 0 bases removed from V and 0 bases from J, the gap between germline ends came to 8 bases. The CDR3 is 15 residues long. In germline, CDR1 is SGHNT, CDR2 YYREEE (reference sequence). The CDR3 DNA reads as TGTGCCAGCAGCTTGGAAGTAGCTAGCACAGATACGCAGTATTTT. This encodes CASSLEVASTDTQYF.

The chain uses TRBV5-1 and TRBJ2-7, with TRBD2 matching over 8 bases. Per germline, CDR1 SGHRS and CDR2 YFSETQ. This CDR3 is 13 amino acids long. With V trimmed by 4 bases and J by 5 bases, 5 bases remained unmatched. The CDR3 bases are TGCGCCAGCAGCCCAAGCGGGAGTGACGAGCAGTACTTC. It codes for CASSPSGSDEQYF.

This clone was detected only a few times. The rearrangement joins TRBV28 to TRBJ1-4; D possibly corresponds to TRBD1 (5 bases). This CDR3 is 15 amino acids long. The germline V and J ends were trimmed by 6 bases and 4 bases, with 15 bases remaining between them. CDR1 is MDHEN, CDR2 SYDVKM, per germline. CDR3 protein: CASSLQGIDNEKLFF. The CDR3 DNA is TGTGCCAGCAGCCTGCAGGGTATTGATAATGAAAAACTGTTTTTT.

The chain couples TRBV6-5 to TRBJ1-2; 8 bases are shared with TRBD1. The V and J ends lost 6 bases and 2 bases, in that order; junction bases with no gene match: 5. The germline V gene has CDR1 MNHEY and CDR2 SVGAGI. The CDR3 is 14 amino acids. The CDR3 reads CASSTRTGNYGYTF. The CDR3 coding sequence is TGTGCCAGCAGCACCCGGACAGGGAACTATGGCTACACCTTC.

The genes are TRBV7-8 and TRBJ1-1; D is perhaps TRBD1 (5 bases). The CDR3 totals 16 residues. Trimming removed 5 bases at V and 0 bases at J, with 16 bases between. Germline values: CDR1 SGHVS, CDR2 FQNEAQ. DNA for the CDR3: TGTGCCAGCAGCCCCGCGCCCAGGGATATGAACACTGAAGCTTTCTTT. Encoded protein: CASSPAPRDMNTEAFF.

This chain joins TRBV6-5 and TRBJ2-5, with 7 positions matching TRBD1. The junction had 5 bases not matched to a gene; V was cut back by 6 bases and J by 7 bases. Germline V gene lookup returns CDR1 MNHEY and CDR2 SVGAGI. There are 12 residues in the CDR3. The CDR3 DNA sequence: TGTGCCAGCAGCAACAGGGGATCGACCCAGTACTTC. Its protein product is CASSNRGSTQYF.

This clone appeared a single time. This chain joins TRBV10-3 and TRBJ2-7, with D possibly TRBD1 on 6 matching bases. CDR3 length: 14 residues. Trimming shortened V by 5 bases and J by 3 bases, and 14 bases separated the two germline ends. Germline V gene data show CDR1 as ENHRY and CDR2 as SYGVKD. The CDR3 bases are TGTGCCATCAGTCGTGACAGGAACCTCTACGAGCAGTACTTC. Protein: CAISRDRNLYEQYF.

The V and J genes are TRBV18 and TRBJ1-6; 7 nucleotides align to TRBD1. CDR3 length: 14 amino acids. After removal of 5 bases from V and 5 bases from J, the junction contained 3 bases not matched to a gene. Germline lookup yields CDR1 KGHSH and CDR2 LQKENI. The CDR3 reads CASSSQGDNSPLHF. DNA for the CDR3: TGTGCCAGCTCAAGCCAGGGGGATAATTCACCCCTCCACTTT.

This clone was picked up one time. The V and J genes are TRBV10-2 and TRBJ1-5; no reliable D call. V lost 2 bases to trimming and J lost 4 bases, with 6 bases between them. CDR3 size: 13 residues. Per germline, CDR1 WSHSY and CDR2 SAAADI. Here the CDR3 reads CASSEAGNQPQHF. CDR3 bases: TGCGCCAGCAGTGAGGCGGGAAATCAGCCCCAGCATTTT.

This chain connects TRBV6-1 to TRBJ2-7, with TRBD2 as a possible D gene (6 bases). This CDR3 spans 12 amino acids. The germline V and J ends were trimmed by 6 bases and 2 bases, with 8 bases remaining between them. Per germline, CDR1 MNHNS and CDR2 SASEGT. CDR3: CASRERAYEQYF. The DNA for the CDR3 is TGTGCCAGCAGGGAGCGGGCCTACGAGCAGTACTTC.

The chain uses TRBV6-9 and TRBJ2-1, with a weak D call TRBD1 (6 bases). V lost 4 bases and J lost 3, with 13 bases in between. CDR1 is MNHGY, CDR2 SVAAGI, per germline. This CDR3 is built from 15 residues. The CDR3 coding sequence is TGTGCCAGCAGTTGCCCGGGACATGGCTACAATGAGCAGTTCTTC. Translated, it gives CASSCPGHGYNEQFF.